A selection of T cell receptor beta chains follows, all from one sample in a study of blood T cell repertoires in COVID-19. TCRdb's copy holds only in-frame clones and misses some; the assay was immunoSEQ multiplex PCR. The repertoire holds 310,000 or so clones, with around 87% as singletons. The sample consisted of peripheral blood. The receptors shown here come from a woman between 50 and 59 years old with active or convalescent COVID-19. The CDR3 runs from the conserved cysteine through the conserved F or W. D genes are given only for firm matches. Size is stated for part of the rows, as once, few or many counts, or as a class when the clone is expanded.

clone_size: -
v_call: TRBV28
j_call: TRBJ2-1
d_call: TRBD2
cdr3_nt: TGTGCCAGCAGAGAACTAGCGGGAGGAGGGCGCTTTTACAATGAGCAGTTCTTC
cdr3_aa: CASRELAGGGRFYNEQFF

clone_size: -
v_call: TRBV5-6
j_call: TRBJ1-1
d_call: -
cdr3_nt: -
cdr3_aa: CASSFGPGGLNTEAFF

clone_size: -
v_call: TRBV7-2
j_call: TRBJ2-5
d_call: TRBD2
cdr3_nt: TGTGCCAGCAGCCAACGGACTAGCGGATTTCAAGAGACCCAGTACTTC
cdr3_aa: CASSQRTSGFQETQYF

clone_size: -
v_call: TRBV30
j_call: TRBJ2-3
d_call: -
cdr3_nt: TGTGCCTGGAGTGAAGGTCAGGGGATCACAGATACGCAGTATTTT
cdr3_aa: CAWSEGQGITDTQYF

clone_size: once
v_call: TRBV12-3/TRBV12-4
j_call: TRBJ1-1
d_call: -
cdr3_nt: TGTGCCAGCAGTTTAGGAGATTACACTGAAGCTTTCTTT
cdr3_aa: CASSLGDYTEAFF

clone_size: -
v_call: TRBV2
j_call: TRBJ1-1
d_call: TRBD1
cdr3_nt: TGTGCCAGCAGATTCGGACAGGGGATGACTGAAGCTTTCTTT
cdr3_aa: CASRFGQGMTEAFF

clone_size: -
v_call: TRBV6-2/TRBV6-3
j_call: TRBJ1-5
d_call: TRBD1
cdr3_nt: TGTGCCAGCAGTTACGCCAGGGGGGTAGGCAATCAGCCCCAGCATTTT
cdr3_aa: CASSYARGVGNQPQHF

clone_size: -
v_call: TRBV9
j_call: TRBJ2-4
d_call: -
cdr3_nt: TGTGCCAGCAGCCCCGATGGCGGGGCCAAAAACATTCAGTACTTC
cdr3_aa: CASSPDGGAKNIQYF

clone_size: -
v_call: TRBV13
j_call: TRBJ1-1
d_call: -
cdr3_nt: TGTGCCAGCAGCTTAGGGGTCGGGGGCACTGAAGCTTTCTTT
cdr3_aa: CASSLGVGGTEAFF

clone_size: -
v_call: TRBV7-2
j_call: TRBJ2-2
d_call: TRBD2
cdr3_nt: TGTGCCAGCAGCTCGATTTTAGCGGGAGGGCCGGGGACCGGGGAGCTGTTTTTT
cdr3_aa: CASSSILAGGPGTGELFF

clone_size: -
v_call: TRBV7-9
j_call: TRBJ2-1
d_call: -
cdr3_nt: TGTGCCAGCAGTTGGACAGACTCCTACAATGAGCAGTTCTTC
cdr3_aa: CASSWTDSYNEQFF